The present T cell receptor beta chain was sequenced within a study of T cells in Graves' hyperthyroidism and ophthalmopathy. As for the study in general: Sampling of peripheral blood happened at initial diagnosis, prior to any treatment.

The sample holds many counts of this clonotype. Antigen specificity is unknown. TCR beta CDR3 regions were amplified from RNA. The HTBI primer set was used in a first-round RT-PCR of the TCR CDR3. TCRdb called the multiplex PCR reads again in MiXCR, with one record for every CDR3 protein. Of roughly 180,000 distinct CDR3 sequences listed, around 8.9% were seen once; the top ten hold approximately 20%. Participants, patients aged 18 to 65, had newly diagnosed hyperthyroidism with a duration under 2 months. The length of the CDR3 is 14 residues. Trimming removed 3 bases from V and 1 base from J, with 12 bases in between. Germline CDR1 GTSNPN, CDR2 SVGIG (reference sequence). Findings and limits, study-wide: Within blood appeared most thyroid clonotypes that had expanded above 0.001.

Sample: blood. V usage is TRBV30 and J usage is TRBJ1-2; unclear D gene. The TCR was taken from a woman aged 18-29 years with Graves' hyperthyroidism that later progressed to Graves' ophthalmopathy. The CDR3: CAWRRARDNYGYTF. In DNA form, the CDR3 reads TGTGCCTGGAGGAGGGCAAGGGATAACTATGGCTACACCTTC.